This TCR beta chain was profiled in a study of beta chain features in type 1 diabetes. Study summary: All samples combined gave roughly 100 million sorted cells for examination. The study, taken as a whole, reports: The question left open here concerned HLA type influencing TCRB rearrangement. Patients showed naive, central memory and Treg TCRB repertoires that appeared more similar than those of healthy donors.

The CDR3 spans 16 residues. Looked up from germline, CDR1 is SGHRS and CDR2 is YFSETQ. The germline V and J ends were trimmed by 0 bases and 1 base, with 14 bases remaining between them. Comments on this clone: Its antigen is unidentified.

Of the isolated RNA, all was reverse transcribed, and so the sequenced material was expressed TCRB transcripts. Naive, central memory and regulatory T cell samples came to a mean of approximately 3.57 million reads. Only in-frame clones appear in the TCRdb table, and some are missing; sequencing was by immunoSEQ multiplex PCR. The sample carries under 250,000 clones, around 26% recorded once. This receptor was obtained from a man under 40 in good health. Sequencing input: central memory CD4+ T cells from blood. The chain recombines TRBV5-1 with TRBJ2-7; tentative D call: TRBD1 (7 bases). The CDR3 DNA sequence: TGCGCCAGCAGCTTGGCGGGGGACAGCTCTTCCTACGAGCAGTACTTC. Protein: CASSLAGDSSSYEQYF.